This T cell receptor (beta chain) was documented in a study of OX40 agonist ivuxolimab in advanced cancers. Study-wide context: Head and neck, renal cell, melanoma or hepatocellular carcinoma were the cancers that dose-escalation patients had. In three patients, partial responses were observed, one with hepatocellular carcinoma and two with cutaneous melanoma.

Germline lookup yields CDR1 SGHDT and CDR2 YYEEEE. Germline trimming cut 4 bases from V and 0 bases from J; bases unmatched to any gene: 4. The CDR3 loop spans 15 amino acids. Clones were sequenced by immunoSEQ multiplex PCR, and TCRdb holds only the in-frame ones, with some missing. The data show about 54,000 clones, with around four fifths seen just once and 1.2% held by the top ten. Systemic immunosuppression or autoimmune disease history was grounds to exclude patients. The specimen was CD4+ or CD8+ T cells sorted from blood, collected in a trial of the OX40 agonist ivuxolimab. This TCR was sampled from an adult with an advanced solid tumor such as melanoma, head and neck, liver or kidney cancer. The genes are TRBV5-6 and TRBJ1-1; 9 bases agree with TRBD1. Here the CDR3 reads CASSRDRVMNTEAFF. The DNA of the CDR3 is TGTGCCAGCAGCCGGGACAGGGTCATGAACACTGAAGCTTTCTTT.